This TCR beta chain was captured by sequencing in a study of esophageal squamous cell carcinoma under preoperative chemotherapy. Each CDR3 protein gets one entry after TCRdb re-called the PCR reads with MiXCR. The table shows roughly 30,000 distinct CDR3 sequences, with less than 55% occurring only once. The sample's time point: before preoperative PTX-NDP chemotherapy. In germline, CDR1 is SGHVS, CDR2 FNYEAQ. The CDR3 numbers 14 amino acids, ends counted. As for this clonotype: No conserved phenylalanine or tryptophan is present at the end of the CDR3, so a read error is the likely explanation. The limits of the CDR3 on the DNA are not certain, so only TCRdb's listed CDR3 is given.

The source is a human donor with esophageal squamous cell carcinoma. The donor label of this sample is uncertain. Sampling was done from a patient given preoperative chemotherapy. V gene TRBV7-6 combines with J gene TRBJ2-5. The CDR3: CASSLDGHQESRHS.